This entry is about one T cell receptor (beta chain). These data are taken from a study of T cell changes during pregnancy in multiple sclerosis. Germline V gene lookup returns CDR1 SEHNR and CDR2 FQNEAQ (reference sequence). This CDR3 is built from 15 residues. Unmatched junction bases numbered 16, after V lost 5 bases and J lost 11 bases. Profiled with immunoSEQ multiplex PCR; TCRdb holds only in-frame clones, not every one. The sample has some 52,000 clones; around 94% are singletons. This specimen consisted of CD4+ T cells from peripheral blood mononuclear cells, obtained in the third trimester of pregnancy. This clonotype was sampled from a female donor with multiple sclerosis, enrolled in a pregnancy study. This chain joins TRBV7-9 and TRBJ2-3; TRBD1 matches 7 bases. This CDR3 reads CASSAGQVERPWQYF. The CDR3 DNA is TGTGCCAGCAGCGCCGGACAGGTGGAGCGGCCCTGGCAGTATTTT.